Shown below are 10 T cell receptor beta chains from a single sample sequenced in a study of CD8+CD57+ T cells in acquired aplastic anemia. It was genomic DNA that served as the template for profiling TCR beta VDJ and CDR3. Using its own MiXCR run on the reads, TCRdb lists one record per CDR3 protein. Of 200,000 or so distinct CDR3 sequences detected, over 60% appear once; the ten largest clones hold about 45%. Sequenced: sorted CD4+, CD8+, or CD8+CD57+ T cells (not recorded which) from PBMCs. All receptors derive from a human donor with severe aplastic anemia or a healthy control (not recorded which).

The chain employs TRBV7-6 and TRBJ2-1, with D tentatively TRBD2 (6 bases). Germline V gene lookup returns CDR1 SGHVS and CDR2 FNYEAQ. V lost 5 bases to trimming and J lost 1 base, with 15 bases between them. The CDR3 spans 16 residues. CDR3 bases: TGTGCCAGCAGCCCTCTGGCGGGAAGGTCCTACAATGAGCAGTTCTTC. Its translation is CASSPLAGRSYNEQFF.

This clonotype was found a few times. CDR3 DNA: TGCGCCAGCAGTTCCGGAGTCGTAGCTTTCTTT. Amino acids: CASSSGVVAFF. The chain links TRBV5-1 to TRBJ1-1; no clear D gene. The CDR3 runs to 11 residues. The germline V gene encodes CDR1 SGHRS and CDR2 YFSETQ. V shed 5 bases and J shed 10 bases, with 12 bases lying between them.

The rearrangement joins TRBV10-3 to TRBJ1-6; D gene unclear. CDR3 size: 15 residues. Germline V gene sequence: CDR1 ENHRY, CDR2 SYGVKD. Trimming removed 7 bases from V and 7 bases from J, with 17 bases in between. The CDR3 sequence: CAIKDESAVNSPLHF. CDR3 sequence (DNA): TGTGCCATCAAAGACGAGTCCGCGGTAAATTCACCCCTCCACTTT.

In its sample, this clonotype was seen a few times. The chain links TRBV24-1 to TRBJ2-5; D possibly corresponds to TRBD2 (6 bases). This CDR3 comprises 16 residues. Germline V CDR1 and CDR2: KGHDR, SFDVKD. Trimming removed 4 bases from V and 3 bases from J, with 17 bases in between. The CDR3 nucleotides are TGTGCCACCAGTGACCACGGCGTGGGGAGGAAAGAGACCCAGTACTTC. Protein sequence: CATSDHGVGRKETQYF.

As to this clonotype: A much bigger clone sits one base away, suggesting this may be a read error. The V gene is TRBV12-3 or TRBV12-4, the J gene TRBJ1-1; D gene unclear. The CDR3 contains 14 residues. The CDR3 spells CAGSFVSFITEAFF. The CDR3 DNA is TGTGCCGGCAGTTTTGTCAGCTTCATCACTGAAGCTTTCTTT.

The CDR3 DNA sequence: TGTGCCAGCAGCTTTACAGGGTCTAACACTGAAGCTTTCTTT. It yields the protein CASSFTGSNTEAFF. J is TRBJ1-1 and V is TRBV7-2; possible D gene TRBD1, 6 bases. Germline V CDR1 and CDR2: SGHTA, FQGNSA. The CDR3 covers 14 residues. The ends were cut back, 3 bases at V and 2 bases at J, with 10 bases in the middle. Drawing the rest from reference TRBV7-2 and TRBJ1-1, the complete variable domain is GAGVSQSPSNKVTEKGKDVELRCDPISGHTALYWYRQSLGQGLEFLIYFQGNSAPDKSGLPSDRFSAERTGGSVSTLTIQRTQQEDSAVYLCASSFTGSNTEAFFGQGTRLTVV.

The rearrangement joins TRBV25-1 to TRBJ2-5, with 8 bases matching TRBD2. Looked up from germline, CDR1 is MGHDK and CDR2 is SYGVNS. The CDR3 totals 14 residues. Losses at the gene ends were 5 bases for V and 3 bases for J; bases not matched to a gene: 5. Here the CDR3 reads CASSRSAGEETQYF. The CDR3 DNA is TGTGCCAGCAGTAGGTCAGCGGGGGAAGAGACCCAGTACTTC.

This clonotype was detected only a few times. The chain has TRBV7-9 and TRBJ2-1; D is unresolved. CDR1 SEHNR and CDR2 FQNEAQ come from the germline V gene (reference sequence). This CDR3 spans 8 amino acids. V was clipped by 8 bases and J by 11 bases, with 4 bases between them. CDR3: CASPQQFF. The CDR3 region has the DNA TGTGCCAGCCCCCAGCAGTTCTTC.

V usage is TRBV19 and J usage is TRBJ2-7; D ambiguous. CDR1 LNHDA and CDR2 SQIVND come from the germline V gene (reference sequence). The CDR3 extends over 14 amino acids. Trimming removed 1 base at V and 6 bases at J, with 13 bases between. CDR3 DNA: TGTGCCAGTAGTATAGTTGGGGAAGCCGGCGAGCAGTACTTC. Protein product: CASSIVGEAGEQYF.

The rearrangement joins TRBV7-9 to TRBJ1-5; unclear D gene. The germline V gene encodes CDR1 SEHNR and CDR2 FQNEAQ (reference sequence). Trimming took off 2 bases at V and 0 bases at J, with 14 bases between the two ends. This CDR3 region has 17 residues. This chain's CDR3 is CASSLHLGDHSNQPQHF. Here the CDR3 DNA reads TGTGCCAGCAGCTTACATTTAGGTGATCATAGCAATCAGCCCCAGCATTTT.